The 21 T cell receptor beta chains given below trace back to one sample, sequenced in a study of shared clonotypes between healthy human individuals. Only in-frame clones appear in the TCRdb table, and some are missing; sequencing was by immunoSEQ multiplex PCR. Altogether fewer than 500,000 clones are present, approximately 79% being singletons, with the ten largest covering roughly an eighth. Sequences were obtained from PBMCs. The receptors were gathered from a woman aged 40 to 49 in good health. Some clones in this sample may be carry-over from other donors' samples.

The V gene is TRBV7-4, the J gene TRBJ2-3; D may be TRBD2 (6 bases). V was trimmed by 1 base and J by 3 bases, leaving 20 bases between them. There are 18 residues in the CDR3. Germline assignment: CDR1 SGHVT and CDR2 SQSDAQ. The CDR3 loop reads CASSLGRELLVGTDTQYF. DNA of the CDR3: TGTGCCAGCAGCTTAGGTCGGGAGTTGTTAGTTGGAACAGATACGCAGTATTTT.

This CDR3 is CASSQGGSGAGDEQYF. The CDR3 DNA reads as TGCGCCAGCAGCCAGGGGGGGTCGGGAGCCGGGGACGAGCAGTACTTC. This chain connects TRBV4-1 to TRBJ2-7, with 7 bases matching TRBD2. Germline trimming cut 3 bases from V and 5 bases from J; bases unmatched to any gene: 13. This CDR3 spans 16 amino acids. Per the germline V gene, CDR1 is MGHRA and CDR2 is YSYEKL.

The V call is TRBV9, the J call TRBJ2-1; TRBD2 matches 11 bases. This CDR3 spans 16 amino acids. The ends lost 0 bases at V and 7 bases at J; junction bases unmatched: 6. Germline lookup yields CDR1 SGDLS and CDR2 YYNGEE. CDR3 nucleotides: TGTGCCAGCAGCGTAGGGGGGACTAGCGGAGTGAATGAGCAGTTCTTC. Protein product: CASSVGGTSGVNEQFF.

This rearrangement joins TRBV28 to TRBJ2-7; 8 bases agree with TRBD1. Germline CDR1 and CDR2: MDHEN and SYDVKM. The CDR3 runs 16 residues. J gave up 2 bases and V 5 bases, and 11 bases lay outside the gene matches. CDR3 sequence: CASSKLPGQATYEQYF. Written as DNA, the CDR3 is TGTGCCAGCAGTAAACTCCCGGGACAGGCGACCTACGAGCAGTACTTC.

The chain employs TRBV5-1 and TRBJ2-2; the D is unclear. This CDR3 has 14 amino acids. CDR1 is SGHRS and CDR2 is YFSETQ in the germline V gene. The ends were cut back, 5 bases at V and 4 bases at J, with 12 bases in the middle. The CDR3: CASSWAASTGELFF. The CDR3 nucleotides are TGCGCCAGCAGTTGGGCAGCTAGCACCGGGGAGCTGTTTTTT.

This chain joins TRBV6-1 and TRBJ2-5; maybe TRBD1 (6 bases). Between the trimmed V and J ends, which lost 6 bases and 4 bases, there was a span of 12 bases. The CDR3 spans 13 residues. CDR1 MNHNS and CDR2 SASEGT come from the germline V gene. The CDR3 is CASRDSFLETQYF. CDR3 nucleotides: TGTGCCAGCAGGGACAGTTTTCTAGAGACCCAGTACTTC.

The chain recombines TRBV5-6 with TRBJ2-7; possible D gene TRBD2, 5 bases. CDR1 and CDR2 from the germline V gene are SGHDT and YYEEEE. V was shortened by 4 bases and J by 7 bases, with 21 bases between the two germline ends. This CDR3 is built from 15 residues. CDR3 region: CASSTGPAGDREQYF. The CDR3 nucleotides are TGTGCCAGCAGCACCGGACCTGCGGGTGATCGGGAGCAGTACTTC.

In its sample, this clone was seen a few times. The CDR3 reads CASSPMNTGAPTGELFF. The CDR3 bases are TGTGCCAGCAGCCCTATGAATACAGGGGCTCCCACCGGGGAGCTGTTTTTT. The chain recombines TRBV7-3 with TRBJ2-2; the match to TRBD1 covers 7 bases. With 5 bases clipped from V and 4 bases from J, the junction kept 13 bases outside the gene matches. This CDR3 contains 17 residues. Per the germline V gene, CDR1 is SGHTA and CDR2 is FQGTGA.

This clone was found a few times. Other DNA variants within this sample encode the same CDR3. This chain uses TRBV29-1 with TRBJ1-1; D may be TRBD1 (5 bases). Germline V gene data show CDR1 as SQVTM and CDR2 as ANQGSEA. V dropped 2 bases and J dropped 0 bases, with 7 bases sitting between them. The CDR3 totals 13 residues. The CDR3 region is CSVETGLNTEAFF. The CDR3 nucleotides are TGCAGCGTTGAAACAGGCTTGAACACTGAAGCTTTCTTT.

The V gene is TRBV29-1, the J gene TRBJ1-1; D possibly corresponds to TRBD1 (5 bases). Trimming left V 2 bases short and J 1 base short, with 14 bases between. There are 15 residues in the CDR3. Germline CDR1 SQVTM, CDR2 ANQGSEA. The CDR3 reads CSVEITGTKNTEAFF. Here the CDR3 DNA reads TGCAGCGTTGAAATAACCGGGACTAAGAACACTGAAGCTTTCTTT.

This rearrangement joins TRBV6-1 to TRBJ1-5; D unclear. This CDR3 is built from 12 residues. Trimming shortened V by 2 bases and J by 7 bases, and 6 bases separated the two germline ends. Germline V gene sequence: CDR1 MNHNS, CDR2 SASEGT. The CDR3 DNA is TGTGCCAGCAGTGAAAGGGAACAGCCCCAGCATTTT. This sequence encodes CASSEREQPQHF.

This clone was counted once. The genes are TRBV5-3 and TRBJ2-7; D is possibly TRBD2 (5 bases). TRBV5-3 is classed as an ORF, of uncertain function. The CDR3 loop spans 14 amino acids. Trimming removed 3 bases from V and 5 bases from J, with 15 bases in between. CDR3 in DNA: TGTGCCAGAAGCTCCCACACTAGTGTTCACGAGCAGTACTTC. Encoded protein: CARSSHTSVHEQYF.

The chain joins TRBV29-1 to TRBJ1-3, with 8 bases aligning to TRBD1. Losses at the gene ends were 4 bases for V and 4 bases for J; bases not matched to a gene: 6. This CDR3 contains 14 residues. CDR1 and CDR2 (germline): SQVTM, ANQGSEA. CDR3 coding DNA: TGCAGCGTTGTTTGGGCAGGGGGCGGAAACACCATATATTTT. It codes for CSVVWAGGGNTIYF.

The chain joins TRBV27 to TRBJ2-1; the match to TRBD1 covers 12 bases. CDR1 is MNHEY and CDR2 is SMNVEV in the germline V gene (reference sequence). With 10 bases clipped from V and 6 bases from J, the junction kept 4 bases outside the gene matches. The CDR3 has 13 amino acids. CDR3 in DNA: TGTGCCACCGGGACAGGGGGCCGCAATGAGCAGTTCTTC. Protein product: CATGTGGRNEQFF.

The CDR3 coding sequence is TGTGCCAGCAGTTTATACAGGGGGCTGCCCTACGAGCAGTACTTC. Its translation is CASSLYRGLPYEQYF. The chain links TRBV28 to TRBJ2-7; 9 nucleotides line up with TRBD1. Losses at the gene ends were 1 base for V and 2 bases for J; bases not matched to a gene: 3. This CDR3 spans 15 amino acids. Per germline, CDR1 MDHEN and CDR2 SYDVKM.

V usage is TRBV9 and J usage is TRBJ1-2; 7 bases line up with TRBD1. The junction had 7 bases not matched to a gene; V was cut back by 1 base and J by 7 bases. The CDR3 has 14 residues. Germline lookup yields CDR1 SGDLS and CDR2 YYNGEE. The CDR3 sequence is CASSVTGASFGYTF. DNA of the CDR3: TGTGCCAGCAGCGTAACAGGGGCTTCGTTTGGCTACACCTTC.

The rearrangement joins TRBV5-8 to TRBJ1-1; 8 bases fit TRBD1. This CDR3 has 14 residues. J gave up 3 bases and V 4 bases, and 5 bases lay outside the gene matches. Germline V CDR1 and CDR2: SGHTS, YDEGEE. The CDR3 region is CASSLRGQDTEAFF. DNA for the CDR3: TGTGCCAGCAGCCTCAGGGGGCAGGACACTGAAGCTTTCTTT.

The genes are TRBV6-5 and TRBJ2-5; D is perhaps TRBD1 (5 bases). The CDR3 has 14 residues. Germline CDR1 and CDR2: MNHEY and SVGAGI. V lost 7 bases, J lost 5 bases, and 17 bases lay in between. The CDR3 here is CASTGPQLGETQYF. The CDR3 coding sequence is TGTGCCAGCACAGGGCCTCAGCTTGGGGAGACCCAGTACTTC.

In its sample, this clone was seen once. The chain uses TRBV28 and TRBJ1-1; 9 bases map to TRBD1. J gave up 0 bases and V 4 bases, and 6 bases lay outside the gene matches. The CDR3 runs to 16 residues. CDR1 MDHEN and CDR2 SYDVKM come from the germline V gene. The CDR3 sequence: CASSSPGTGMNTEAFF. The CDR3 coding sequence is TGTGCCAGCAGTTCCCCCGGGACAGGGATGAACACTGAAGCTTTCTTT.

CDR3 protein: CASSPGVQAASYEQYF. DNA of the CDR3: TGTGCCAGCAGCCCTGGGGTCCAGGCGGCCTCCTACGAGCAGTACTTC. This chain links TRBV5-4 with TRBJ2-7; no firm D call. Germline assignment: CDR1 SGHNT and CDR2 YYREEE (reference sequence). The V end lost 4 bases, the J end lost 0 bases, and 17 bases lay between the germline ends. The CDR3 runs to 16 residues.

This clone came up once. This chain joins TRBV7-3 and TRBJ2-3; 7 bases are a match to TRBD2. CDR1 and CDR2 from the germline V gene are SGHTA and FQGTGA. The CDR3 sequence is 15 residues long. J gave up 0 bases and V 5 bases, and 5 bases lay outside the gene matches. In DNA, the CDR3 is TGTGCCAGCAGCGCCAGCGGGACTAGCACAGATACGCAGTATTTT. This gives the protein CASSASGTSTDTQYF. Full variable domain (remainder filled in from reference TRBV7-3 and TRBJ2-3): GAGVSQTPSNKVTEKGKYVELRCDPISGHTALYWYRQSLGQGPEFLIYFQGTGAADDSGLPNDRFFAVRPEGSVSTLKIQRTERGDSAVYLCASSASGTSTDTQYFGPGTRLTVL.